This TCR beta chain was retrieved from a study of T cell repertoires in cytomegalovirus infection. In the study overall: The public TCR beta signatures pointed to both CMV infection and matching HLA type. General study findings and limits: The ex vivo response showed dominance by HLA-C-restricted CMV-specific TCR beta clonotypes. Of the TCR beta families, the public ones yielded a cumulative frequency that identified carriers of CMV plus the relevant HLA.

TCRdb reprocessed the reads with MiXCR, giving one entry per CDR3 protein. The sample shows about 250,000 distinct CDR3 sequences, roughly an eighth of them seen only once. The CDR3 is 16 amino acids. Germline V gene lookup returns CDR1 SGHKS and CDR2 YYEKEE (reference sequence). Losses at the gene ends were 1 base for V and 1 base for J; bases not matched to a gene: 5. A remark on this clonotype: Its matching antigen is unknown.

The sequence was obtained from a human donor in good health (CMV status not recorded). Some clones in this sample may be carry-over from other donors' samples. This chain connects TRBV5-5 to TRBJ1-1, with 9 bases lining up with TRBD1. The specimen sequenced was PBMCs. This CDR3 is CASSLRPGQGNTEAFF. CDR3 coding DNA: TGTGCCAGCAGCTTGAGGCCGGGACAGGGGAACACTGAAGCTTTCTTT. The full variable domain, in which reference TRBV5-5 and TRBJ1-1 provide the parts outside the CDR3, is DAGVTQSPTHLIKTRGQQVTLRCSPISGHKSVSWYQQVLGQGPQFIFQYYEKEERGRGNFPDRFSARQFPNYSSELNVNALLLGDSALYLCASSLRPGQGNTEAFFGQGTRLTVV.